The T cell receptor (beta chain) described here comes from a study of blood T cells in healthy people across ages. The authors ran a second PCR of 7 to 11 cycles using a sample-barcoded 5' primer and a J-beta primer mix. TCRdb re-called the 5' RACE reads with MiXCR, one entry per CDR3 protein. The table lists roughly 730,000 distinct CDR3 sequences, roughly three fifths of them singletons, with around a quarter in the top ten. Per germline, CDR1 SGHDN and CDR2 FVKESK. The germline V and J ends were trimmed by 2 bases and 3 bases, with 11 bases remaining between them. This CDR3 has 14 amino acids. The sequence derives from a man in his forties in good health. The V and J genes are TRBV14 and TRBJ2-7, with D tentatively TRBD2 (5 bases). The sequenced sample consisted of blood. The DNA of the CDR3 is TGTGCCAGCAGCCAACTTTACAGCGGCTACGAGCAGTACTTC. This sequence encodes CASSQLYSGYEQYF. The variable domain in full, with the rest retrieved from reference TRBV14 and TRBJ2-7, is EAGVTQFPSHSVIEKGQTVTLRCDPISGHDNLYWYRRVMGKEIKFLLHFVKESKQDESGMPNNRFLAERTGGTYSTLKVQPAELEDSGVYFCASSQLYSGYEQYFGPGTRLTVT.